The TCR beta chain described here comes from a study of T cells in Graves' hyperthyroidism and ophthalmopathy. Amplification of TCR beta CDR3 regions used RNA as the template. The primer set for the first-round RT-PCR of the TCR CDR3 was HTBI. TCRdb processed the multiplex PCR reads anew with MiXCR; each CDR3 protein has one entry. Among approximately 400,000 distinct CDR3 sequences listed, more than 15% were seen once. The CDR3 length is 18 residues. After removal of 5 bases from V and 3 bases from J, the junction contained 11 bases not matched to a gene. The sequence came from a woman between 18 and 30 years old with Graves' hyperthyroidism. V and J are TRBV12-3 or TRBV12-4 and TRBJ2-3, with 13 positions matching TRBD2. Sequenced material: blood. In DNA form, the CDR3 reads TGTGCCAGCAGTCATGGGACTAGCGGGACCTTACGTACAGATACGCAGTATTTT. Its protein product is CASSHGTSGTLRTDTQYF.